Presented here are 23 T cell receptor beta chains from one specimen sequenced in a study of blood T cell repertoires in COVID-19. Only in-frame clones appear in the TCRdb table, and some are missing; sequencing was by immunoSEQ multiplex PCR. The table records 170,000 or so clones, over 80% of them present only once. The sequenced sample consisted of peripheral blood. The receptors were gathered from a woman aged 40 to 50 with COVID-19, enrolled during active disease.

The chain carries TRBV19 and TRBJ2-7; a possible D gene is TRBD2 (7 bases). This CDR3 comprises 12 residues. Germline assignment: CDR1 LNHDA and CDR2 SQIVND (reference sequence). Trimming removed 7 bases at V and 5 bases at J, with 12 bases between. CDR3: CASMGGRNEQYF. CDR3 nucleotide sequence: TGTGCCAGTATGGGGGGGCGCAACGAGCAGTACTTC.

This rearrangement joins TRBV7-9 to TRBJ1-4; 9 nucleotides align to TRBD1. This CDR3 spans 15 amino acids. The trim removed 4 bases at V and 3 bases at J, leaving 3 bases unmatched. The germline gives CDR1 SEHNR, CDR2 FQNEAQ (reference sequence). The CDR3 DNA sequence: TGTGCCAGCAGCTCAACAGGGGGCTCTAATGAAAAACTGTTTTTT. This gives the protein CASSSTGGSNEKLFF.

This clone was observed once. The CDR3 sequence is CASDFAGLGNEQFF. The DNA of the CDR3 is TGTGCCAGTGATTTTGCGGGGCTAGGCAATGAGCAGTTCTTC. The chain uses TRBV2 and TRBJ2-1, with D perhaps matching TRBD2 (6 bases). This CDR3 contains 14 residues. Germline V gives CDR1 SNHLY, CDR2 FYNNEI. With 9 bases removed from V and 6 bases from J, the gap between germline ends came to 18 bases.

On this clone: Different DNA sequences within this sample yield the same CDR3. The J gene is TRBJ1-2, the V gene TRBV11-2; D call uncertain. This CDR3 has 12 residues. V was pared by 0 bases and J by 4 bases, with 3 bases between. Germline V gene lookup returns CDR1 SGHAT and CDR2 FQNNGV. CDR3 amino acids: CASSLDSYGYTF. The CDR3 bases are TGTGCCAGCAGCTTAGACAGCTATGGCTACACCTTC.

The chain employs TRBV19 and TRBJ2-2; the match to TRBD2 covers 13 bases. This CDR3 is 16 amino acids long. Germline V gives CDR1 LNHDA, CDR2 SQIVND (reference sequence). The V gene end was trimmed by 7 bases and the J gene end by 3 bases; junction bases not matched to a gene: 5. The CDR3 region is CASTLTSGRHTGELFF. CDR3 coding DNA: TGTGCCAGTACCCTGACTAGCGGGAGGCACACCGGGGAGCTGTTTTTT.

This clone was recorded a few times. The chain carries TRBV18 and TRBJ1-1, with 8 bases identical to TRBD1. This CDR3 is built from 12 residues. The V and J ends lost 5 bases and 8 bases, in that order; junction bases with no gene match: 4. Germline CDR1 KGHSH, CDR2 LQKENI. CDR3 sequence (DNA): TGTGCCAGCTCAACCCGGGACAGGGAAGCTTTCTTT. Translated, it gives CASSTRDREAFF.

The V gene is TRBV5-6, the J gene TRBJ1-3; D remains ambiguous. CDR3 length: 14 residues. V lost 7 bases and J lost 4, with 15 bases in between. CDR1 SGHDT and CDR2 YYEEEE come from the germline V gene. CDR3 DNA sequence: TGTGCCAGCCGTTCCACTCCGGGAGGAAACACCATATATTTT. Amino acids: CASRSTPGGNTIYF. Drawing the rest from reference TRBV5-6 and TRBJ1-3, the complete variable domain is DAGVTQSPTHLIKTRGQQVTLRCSPKSGHDTVSWYQQALGQGPQFIFQYYEEEERQRGNFPDRFSGHQFPNYSSELNVNALLLGDSALYLCASRSTPGGNTIYFGEGSWLTVV.

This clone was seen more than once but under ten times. CDR3 nucleotide sequence: TGCAGCGTGGCCCCCGGGGGGGCGTCCTACGAGCAGTACTTC. This codes for CSVAPGGASYEQYF. This sequence joins TRBV29-1 and TRBJ2-7; 8 bases agree with TRBD2. The length of the CDR3 is 14 residues. The germline gives CDR1 SQVTM, CDR2 ANQGSEA. Trimming at V came to 6 bases and at J to 1 base, leaving 8 bases not matched to a gene.

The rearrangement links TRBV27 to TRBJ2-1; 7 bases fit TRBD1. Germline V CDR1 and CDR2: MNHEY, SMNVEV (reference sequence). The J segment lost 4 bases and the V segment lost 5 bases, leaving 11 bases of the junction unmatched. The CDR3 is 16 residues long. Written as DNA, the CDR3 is TGTGCCAGCAGTCTAAACCGACAGGGACCTTACAATGAGCAGTTCTTC. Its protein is CASSLNRQGPYNEQFF.

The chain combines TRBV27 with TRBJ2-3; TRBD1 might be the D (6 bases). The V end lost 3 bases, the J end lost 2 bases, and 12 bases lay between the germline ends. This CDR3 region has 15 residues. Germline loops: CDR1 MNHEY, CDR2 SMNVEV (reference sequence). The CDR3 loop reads CASSFGGRLTDTQYF. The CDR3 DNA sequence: TGTGCCAGCAGTTTTGGGGGCAGGCTCACAGATACGCAGTATTTT.

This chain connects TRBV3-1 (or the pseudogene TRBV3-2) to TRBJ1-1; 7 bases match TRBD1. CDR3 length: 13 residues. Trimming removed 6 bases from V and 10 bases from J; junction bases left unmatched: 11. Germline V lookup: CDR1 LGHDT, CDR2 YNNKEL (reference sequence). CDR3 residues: CASRPTGARIAFF. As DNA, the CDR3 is TGTGCCAGCAGGCCCACAGGGGCTCGGATAGCTTTCTTT.

CDR3 nucleotide sequence: TGTGCCAGCCGGGACAGGGAAGACCCGAATCAGCCCCAGCATTTT. Translated, it gives CASRDREDPNQPQHF. The gene calls are TRBV19 and TRBJ1-5, with 9 bases matching TRBD1. This CDR3 has 15 residues. Germline CDR1 reads LNHDA; CDR2 reads SQIVND (reference sequence). The V gene end was trimmed by 9 bases and the J gene end by 4 bases; junction bases not matched to a gene: 10.

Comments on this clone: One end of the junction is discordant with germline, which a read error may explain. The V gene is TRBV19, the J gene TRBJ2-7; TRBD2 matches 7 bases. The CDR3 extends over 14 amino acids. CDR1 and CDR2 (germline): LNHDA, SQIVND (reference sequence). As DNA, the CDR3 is TGTGCGAGTAAGGGAGGGGTTAGTCGACACGAGCAGTACTTC. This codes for CASKGGVSRHEQYF.

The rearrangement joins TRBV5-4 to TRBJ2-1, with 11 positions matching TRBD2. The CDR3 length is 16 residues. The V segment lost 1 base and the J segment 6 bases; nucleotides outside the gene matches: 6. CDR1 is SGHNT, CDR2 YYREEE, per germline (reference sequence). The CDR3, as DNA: TGTGCCAGCAGCTTGTCGGGACTAGCGGCGATCAATGAGCAGTTCTTC. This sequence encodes CASSLSGLAAINEQFF.

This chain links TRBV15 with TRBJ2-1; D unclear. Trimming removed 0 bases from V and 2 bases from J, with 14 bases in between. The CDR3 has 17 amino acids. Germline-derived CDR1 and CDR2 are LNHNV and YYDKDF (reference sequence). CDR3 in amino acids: CATSRDAATATYNEQFF. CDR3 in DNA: TGTGCCACCAGCAGAGATGCGGCCACCGCCACCTACAATGAGCAGTTCTTC.

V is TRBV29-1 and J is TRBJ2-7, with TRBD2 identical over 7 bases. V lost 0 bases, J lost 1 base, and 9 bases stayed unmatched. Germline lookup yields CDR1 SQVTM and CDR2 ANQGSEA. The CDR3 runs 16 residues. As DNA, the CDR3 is TGCAGCGTTGAAGATCGGTACGGGAGGAATTCCTACGAGCAGTACTTC. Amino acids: CSVEDRYGRNSYEQYF.

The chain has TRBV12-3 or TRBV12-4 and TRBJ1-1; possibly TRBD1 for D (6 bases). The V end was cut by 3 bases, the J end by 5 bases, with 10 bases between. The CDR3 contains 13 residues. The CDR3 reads CASSFGQITEAFF. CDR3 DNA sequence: TGTGCCAGCAGTTTCGGACAGATAACTGAAGCTTTCTTT.

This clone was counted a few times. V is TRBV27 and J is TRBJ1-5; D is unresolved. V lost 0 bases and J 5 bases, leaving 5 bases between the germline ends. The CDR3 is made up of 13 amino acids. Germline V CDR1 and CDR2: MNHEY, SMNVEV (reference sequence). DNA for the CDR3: TGTGCCAGCAGTTTATCGTATGATCAGCCCCAGCATTTT. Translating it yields CASSLSYDQPQHF.

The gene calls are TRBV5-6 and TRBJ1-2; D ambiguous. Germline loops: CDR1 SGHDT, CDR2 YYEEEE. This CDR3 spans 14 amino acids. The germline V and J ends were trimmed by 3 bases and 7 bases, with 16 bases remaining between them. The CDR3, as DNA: TGTGCCAGCAGCTCGCAGCGACTTTATAGTGGCTACACCTTC. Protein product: CASSSQRLYSGYTF.

The CDR3 loop reads CATSDFQGSAEQYF. The CDR3 DNA reads TGTGCCACCAGTGATTTTCAGGGATCGGCCGAGCAGTACTTC. The rearrangement joins TRBV24-1 to TRBJ2-7; tentatively, D is TRBD1 (5 bases). Trimming took off 1 base at V and 6 bases at J, with 12 bases between the two ends. The germline V gene encodes CDR1 KGHDR and CDR2 SFDVKD. CDR3 length: 14 amino acids.

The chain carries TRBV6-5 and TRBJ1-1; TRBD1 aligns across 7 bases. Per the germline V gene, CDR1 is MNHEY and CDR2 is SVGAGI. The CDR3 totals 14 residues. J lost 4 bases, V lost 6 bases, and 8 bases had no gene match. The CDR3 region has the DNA TGTGCCAGCAGCGCGGGACAGCGGATCACTGAAGCTTTCTTT. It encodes CASSAGQRITEAFF.

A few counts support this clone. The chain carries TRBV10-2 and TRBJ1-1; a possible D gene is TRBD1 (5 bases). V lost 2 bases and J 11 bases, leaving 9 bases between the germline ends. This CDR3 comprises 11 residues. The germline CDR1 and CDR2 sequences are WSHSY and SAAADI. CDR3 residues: CASSEQGWAFF. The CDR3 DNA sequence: TGCGCCAGCAGTGAGCAGGGTTGGGCTTTCTTT.

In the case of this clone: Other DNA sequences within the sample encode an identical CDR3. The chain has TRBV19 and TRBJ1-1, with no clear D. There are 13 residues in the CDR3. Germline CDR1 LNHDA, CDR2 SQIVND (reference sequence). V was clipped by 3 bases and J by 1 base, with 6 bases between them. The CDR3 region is CASSIARNTEAFF. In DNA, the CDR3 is TGTGCCAGTAGTATCGCCAGGAACACTGAAGCTTTCTTT.